This T cell receptor beta chain was captured in a study of PD-1 and CTLA-4 blockade in melanoma. In its sample, this clone was seen once. Some clones are missing from TCRdb's copy, which holds only in-frame ones; the method was immunoSEQ multiplex PCR. Of roughly 21,000 clones listed, approximately 89% were seen once; the top ten hold 7.8%. The CDR3 is 13 residues long. V shed 5 bases and J shed 2 bases, with 10 bases lying between them. This specimen consisted of CD8+ T cells from peripheral blood, obtained before anti-PD-1 treatment. The gene calls are TRBV12-3 or TRBV12-4 and TRBJ2-7; D uncertain. This clonotype was obtained from a human donor with melanoma. CDR3 bases: TGTGCCAGCAGTCCCTCCGGGCCCTACGAGCAGTACTTC. This gives the protein CASSPSGPYEQYF.